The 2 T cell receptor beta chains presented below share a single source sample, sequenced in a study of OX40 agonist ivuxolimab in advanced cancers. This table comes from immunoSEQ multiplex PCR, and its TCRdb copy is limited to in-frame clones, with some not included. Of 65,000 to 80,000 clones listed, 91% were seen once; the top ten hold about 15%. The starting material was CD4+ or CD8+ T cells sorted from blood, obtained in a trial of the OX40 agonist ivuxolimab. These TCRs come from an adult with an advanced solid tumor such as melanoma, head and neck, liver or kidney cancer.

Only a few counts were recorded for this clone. The CDR3 coding sequence is TGTGCCAGTAGTATGCGGGGGTCGCCCTACGAGCAGTACTTC. Residues: CASSMRGSPYEQYF. The J gene is TRBJ2-7, the V gene TRBV19; 7 bases are shared with TRBD2. V lost 3 bases, J lost 2 bases, and 4 bases stayed unmatched. Germline CDR1 LNHDA, CDR2 SQIVND (reference sequence). There are 14 residues in the CDR3.

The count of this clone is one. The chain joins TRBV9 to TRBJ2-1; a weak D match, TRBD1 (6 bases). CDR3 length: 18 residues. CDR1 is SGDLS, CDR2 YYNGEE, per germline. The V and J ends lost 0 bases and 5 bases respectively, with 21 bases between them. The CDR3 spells CASSVVPLPAGVHNEQFF. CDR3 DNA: TGTGCCAGCAGCGTAGTCCCACTTCCGGCAGGGGTTCACAATGAGCAGTTCTTC. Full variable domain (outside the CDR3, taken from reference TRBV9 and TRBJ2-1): DSGVTQTPKHLITATGQRVTLRCSPRSGDLSVYWYQQSLDQGLQFLIQYYNGEERAKGNILERFSAQQFPDLHSELNLSSLELGDSALYFCASSVVPLPAGVHNEQFFGPGTRLTVL.